These 8 T cell receptor beta chains originate from one sample sequenced in a study of early T cells in non-severe SARS-CoV-2 infection. TCRdb analysed the 5' RACE reads with MiXCR anew, one entry per CDR3 protein. The table includes 100,000 to 130,000 distinct CDR3 sequences, roughly 12% detected once. Specimen: whole blood. These receptors all come from an adult who was a healthcare worker with PCR-confirmed SARS-CoV-2 infection or an uninfected control (not recorded which).

This clonotype was found a few times. J is TRBJ2-4 and V is TRBV7-2; perhaps D is TRBD1 or TRBD2 (5 bases each). Germline-derived CDR1 and CDR2 are SGHTA and FQGNSA. This CDR3 contains 14 residues. Trimming removed 4 bases at V and 0 bases at J, with 7 bases between. CDR3 residues: CASSSGTAKNIQYF. The CDR3 DNA reads as TGTGCCAGCAGCTCCGGGACAGCCAAAAACATTCAGTACTTC.

Only a few counts were recorded for this clonotype. The chain links TRBV5-5 to TRBJ1-1; tentatively, D is TRBD1 (6 bases). The CDR3 runs to 14 residues. The germline V gene has CDR1 SGHKS and CDR2 YYEKEE (reference sequence). Deletions cut 5 bases from V and 1 base from J, with 12 bases between. CDR3 sequence reads: CASSLGQANTEAFF. The CDR3 DNA reads TGTGCCAGCAGTCTGGGACAAGCGAACACTGAAGCTTTCTTT.

This clonotype was seen at least ten times. The chain recombines TRBV14 with TRBJ2-3; D may be TRBD2 (5 bases). Germline assignment: CDR1 SGHDN and CDR2 FVKESK. The CDR3 covers 15 residues. V lost 2 bases, J lost 5 bases, and 14 bases lay in between. CDR3 DNA sequence: TGTGCCAGCAGCCAAAGAACCGGGGTAGGAGATACGCAGTATTTT. As protein: CASSQRTGVGDTQYF.

This clonotype has just a few counts. The gene calls are TRBV6-5 and TRBJ2-3; 8 bases map to TRBD2. This CDR3 contains 14 residues. Germline CDR1 MNHEY, CDR2 SVGAGI. The J segment lost 4 bases and the V segment lost 6 bases, leaving 6 bases of the junction unmatched. The CDR3 protein is CASSSSGGPDTQYF. The DNA of the CDR3 is TGTGCCAGCAGCTCGAGCGGGGGCCCAGATACGCAGTATTTT.

The chain combines TRBV7-9 with TRBJ2-1; no firm D call. This CDR3 has 15 residues. Trimming shortened V by 5 bases and J by 8 bases, and 19 bases separated the two germline ends. Germline V CDR1 and CDR2: SEHNR, FQNEAQ (reference sequence). For the CDR3, the DNA is TGTGCCAGCAGCCGGAGCCCCTCCCCAATGGATGAGCAGTTCTTC. Amino acid sequence: CASSRSPSPMDEQFF. Full variable domain (missing parts from reference TRBV7-9 and TRBJ2-1): DTGVSQNPRHKITKRGQNVTFRCDPISEHNRLYWYRQTLGQGPEFLTYFQNEAQLEKSRLLSDRFSAERPKGSFSTLEIQRTEQGDSAMYLCASSRSPSPMDEQFFGPGTRLTVL.

This clonotype was recorded a few times. The CDR3 nucleotides are TGTGCCACCAGTGAGACGACAGGGGGCGAAAGCACAGATACGCAGTATTTT. Its translation: CATSETTGGESTDTQYF. The chain carries TRBV24-1 and TRBJ2-3; 10 bases agree with TRBD1. The length of the CDR3 is 17 residues. With V trimmed by 4 bases and J by 0 bases, 6 bases remained unmatched. Germline lookup yields CDR1 KGHDR and CDR2 SFDVKD.

The V and J genes are TRBV12-3 or TRBV12-4 and TRBJ2-3; D gene uncertain. The CDR3 is 15 amino acids. The V gene lost 6 bases and the J gene lost 2 bases, with 15 bases spanning the gap. CDR3 sequence: CASSARAVLTDTQYF. In DNA form, the CDR3 reads TGTGCCAGCAGCGCCCGGGCGGTCCTCACAGATACGCAGTATTTT.

There are a few counts of this clonotype. V gene TRBV11-2 combines with J gene TRBJ2-3; D may be TRBD1 or TRBD2 (6 bases each). Deletions cut 1 base from V and 5 bases from J, with 13 bases between. Germline V lookup: CDR1 SGHAT, CDR2 FQNNGV. The CDR3 runs to 15 residues. In DNA form, the CDR3 reads TGTGCCAGCAGCTTAGGTGGAGGGGGTGGAGATACGCAGTATTTT. Its protein product is CASSLGGGGGDTQYF.